The T cell receptor (beta chain) under discussion was sequenced for a study of shared clonotypes between healthy human individuals. Some clones are missing from TCRdb's copy, which holds only in-frame ones; the method was immunoSEQ multiplex PCR. The table shows hundreds of thousands of clones, with 74% occurring only once. This CDR3 has 14 amino acids. Germline V CDR1 and CDR2: GTSNPN, SVGIG (reference sequence). V was pared by 1 base and J by 0 bases, with 4 bases between. This clone was detected only once. The chain employs TRBV30 and TRBJ2-6, with D uncertain. Sequences were obtained from memory CD4+ T cells sorted from blood. Subset denoted: CD45RA-negative fraction. The sequence came from a man younger than 40 in good health. CDR3 DNA sequence: TGTGCCTGGAGTGGGACCTCTGGGGCCAACGTCCTGACTTTC. Translating it yields CAWSGTSGANVLTF.